This T cell receptor (beta chain) is from a study of control samples from healthy donors and cancer patients. The data were produced by immunoSEQ multiplex PCR, yet TCRdb's version contains in-frame clones alone and is incomplete. The table records around 140,000 clones, 90% of them present only once. The CDR3 loop spans 13 amino acids. CDR1 is GTSNPN and CDR2 is SVGIG in the germline V gene (reference sequence). V was shortened by 4 bases and J by 5 bases, with 14 bases between the two germline ends. Only a few counts were recorded for this clone. The sequencing input was blood. The sequence came from a man aged 40-55 years in good health. The gene calls are TRBV30 and TRBJ1-1, with D perhaps matching TRBD1 (6 bases). The CDR3 sequence: CAWIIFQGTEAFF. The CDR3 coding sequence is TGTGCCTGGATAATTTTCCAGGGGACTGAAGCTTTCTTT.